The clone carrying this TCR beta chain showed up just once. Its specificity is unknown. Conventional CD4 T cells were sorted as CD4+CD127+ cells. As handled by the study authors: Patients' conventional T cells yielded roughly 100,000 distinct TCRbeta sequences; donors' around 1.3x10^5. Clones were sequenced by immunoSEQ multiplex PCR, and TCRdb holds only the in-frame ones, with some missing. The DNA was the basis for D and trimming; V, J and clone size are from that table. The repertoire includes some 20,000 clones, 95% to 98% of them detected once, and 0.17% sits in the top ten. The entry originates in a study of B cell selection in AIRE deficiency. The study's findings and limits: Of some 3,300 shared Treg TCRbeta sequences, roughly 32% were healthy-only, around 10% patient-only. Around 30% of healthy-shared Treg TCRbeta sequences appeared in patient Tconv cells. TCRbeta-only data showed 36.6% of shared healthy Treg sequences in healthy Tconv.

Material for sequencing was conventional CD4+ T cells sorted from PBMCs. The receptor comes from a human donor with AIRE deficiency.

CDR3 in DNA: TGTGCCTGGAGCCTCCTTCCCCAGGGCCTCCAAGAGACCCAGTACTTC. Translating gives CAWSLLPQGLQETQYF. V gene TRBV30 combines with J gene TRBJ2-5; D possibly corresponds to TRBD1 (5 bases). The V gene lost 3 bases and the J gene lost 1 base, with 18 bases spanning the gap. Germline lookup yields CDR1 GTSNPN and CDR2 SVGIG (reference sequence). The CDR3 runs 16 residues. Looking up the rest from reference TRBV30 and TRBJ2-5 gives the full variable domain: SQTIHQWPATLVQPVGSPLSLECTVEGTSNPNLYWYRQAAGRGLQLLFYSVGIGQISSEVPQNLSASRPQDRQFILSSKKLLLSDSGFYLCAWSLLPQGLQETQYFGPGTRLLVL.